These 3 T cell receptor beta chains share one sample of origin, sequenced in a study of blood T cell repertoires in COVID-19. Sequencing was performed with immunoSEQ multiplex PCR; in TCRdb, only in-frame clones are kept and a portion is missing. The sample includes some 130,000 clones, approximately 83% of them seen just once. The specimen sequenced was peripheral blood. These receptors originate from a man aged 35 to 55 with active or convalescent COVID-19.

The rearrangement links TRBV11-3 to TRBJ2-7, with TRBD1 matching over 8 bases. Losses at the gene ends were 4 bases for V and 3 bases for J; bases not matched to a gene: 5. Germline V gene data show CDR1 as SGHNT and CDR2 as YENEEA. The CDR3 loop spans 14 amino acids. CDR3 residues: CASSSGQGCYEQYF. CDR3 nucleotide sequence: TGTGCCAGCAGCTCCGGACAGGGTTGCTACGAGCAGTACTTC.

The genes are TRBV6-4 and TRBJ2-2; TRBD1 matches 8 bases. The V and J ends lost 0 bases and 8 bases, in that order; junction bases with no gene match: 2. The CDR3 has 14 residues. CDR1 and CDR2 from the germline V gene are MRHNA and SNTAGT. CDR3 nucleotide sequence: TGTGCCAGCAGTGACTCGGACAGGGCAGGGGAGCTGTTTTTT. It specifies CASSDSDRAGELFF.

The chain employs TRBV6-6 and TRBJ1-6; a possible D gene is TRBD1 (6 bases). V was cut by 6 bases and J by 8 bases, with 17 bases left in between. The CDR3 extends over 15 amino acids. Germline lookup yields CDR1 MNHNY and CDR2 SVGAGI (reference sequence). The CDR3 DNA sequence: TGTGCCAGCAGATCGGGGGGGCAGGGTGATTCACCCCTCCACTTT. Translation: CASRSGGQGDSPLHF.